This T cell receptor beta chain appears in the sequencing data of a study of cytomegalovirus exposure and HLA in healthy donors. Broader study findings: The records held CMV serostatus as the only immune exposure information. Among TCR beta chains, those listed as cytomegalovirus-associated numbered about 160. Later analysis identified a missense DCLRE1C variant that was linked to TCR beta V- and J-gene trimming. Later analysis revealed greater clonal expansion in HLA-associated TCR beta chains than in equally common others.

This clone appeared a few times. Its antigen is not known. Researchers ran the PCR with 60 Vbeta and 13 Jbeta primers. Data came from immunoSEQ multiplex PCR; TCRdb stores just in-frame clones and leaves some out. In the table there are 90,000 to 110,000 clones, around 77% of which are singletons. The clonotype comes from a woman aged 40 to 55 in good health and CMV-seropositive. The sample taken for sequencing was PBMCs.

CDR3 DNA: TGTGCCAGCTCACCACCGAACAGGGGAGAGAAGACAGATACGCAGTATTTT. Encoded protein: CASSPPNRGEKTDTQYF. The chain couples TRBV18 to TRBJ2-3; 7 bases are a match to TRBD1. The V gene's germline CDR1 is KGHSH and CDR2 LQKENI. This CDR3 comprises 17 residues. V gave up 0 bases and J gave up 3 bases; unmatched junction bases: 9.